Following are 30 T cell receptor beta chains from one sample sequenced in a study of PD-L1 blockade in urothelial cancer. TCRdb's table, derived via immunoSEQ multiplex PCR, lists solely in-frame clones and lacks some. Of more than 50,000 clones listed, almost 85% are singletons. The specimen comprised PBMCs, sampled around atezolizumab (anti-PD-L1) treatment. The receptors derive from a man aged 70 or older with urothelial cancer.

The chain recombines TRBV5-4 with TRBJ1-1; D may be TRBD1 (6 bases). The V end lost 1 base, the J end lost 3 bases, and 10 bases lay between the germline ends. This CDR3 comprises 14 residues. The V gene's germline CDR1 is SGHNT and CDR2 YYREEE (reference sequence). CDR3 bases: TGTGCCAGCAGCTTGTCAGGGGACGACACTGAAGCTTTCTTT. Protein: CASSLSGDDTEAFF.

The V and J genes are TRBV27 and TRBJ1-1; maybe TRBD1 (6 bases). The CDR3 loop spans 15 amino acids. V dropped 5 bases and J dropped 0 bases, with 13 bases sitting between them. Germline V gene data show CDR1 as MNHEY and CDR2 as SMNVEV (reference sequence). In DNA, the CDR3 is TGTGCCAGCAGTACCCACCGGACAGTGAACACTGAAGCTTTCTTT. It translates to CASSTHRTVNTEAFF.

This clone was counted a single time. The rearrangement joins TRBV6-1 to TRBJ2-4, with D perhaps matching TRBD2 (5 bases). CDR1 and CDR2 (germline): MNHNS, SASEGT. This CDR3 region has 16 residues. The V gene lost 2 bases and the J gene lost 0 bases, with 11 bases spanning the gap. CDR3 loop: CASSEKEGVAKNIQYF. DNA for the CDR3: TGTGCCAGCAGTGAAAAAGAGGGTGTAGCCAAAAACATTCAGTACTTC.

The chain uses TRBV6-1 and TRBJ1-2; the D gene is possibly TRBD1 (6 bases). This CDR3 has 14 residues. Trimming removed 7 bases at V and 8 bases at J, with 20 bases between. From germline, CDR1 is MNHNS and CDR2 SASEGT. CDR3 DNA: TGTGCCAGCACCCTGATTGCAGGGGCGGGCGGCTACACCTTC. The encoded protein is CASTLIAGAGGYTF.

V is TRBV6-5 and J is TRBJ2-7, with TRBD1 as a possible D gene (6 bases). The V gene lost 0 bases and the J gene lost 2 bases, with 8 bases spanning the gap. CDR3 length: 14 residues. From germline, CDR1 is MNHEY and CDR2 SVGAGI. CDR3 residues: CASSYSGQTYEQYF. For the CDR3, the DNA is TGTGCCAGCAGTTACTCTGGACAGACCTACGAGCAGTACTTC.

This sequence joins TRBV9 and TRBJ2-3, with TRBD2 as a possible D gene (5 bases). V was clipped by 0 bases and J by 3 bases, with 17 bases between them. This CDR3 spans 17 amino acids. Germline V gene lookup returns CDR1 SGDLS and CDR2 YYNGEE. The CDR3 DNA sequence: TGTGCCAGCAGCGTAGGTTCGGGATTAGCGTCGACAGATACGCAGTATTTT. Translated, it gives CASSVGSGLASTDTQYF.

This clone was counted once. V usage is TRBV21-1 and J usage is TRBJ2-3; the table calls TRBD1, which could not be checked here. TRBV21-1 is an annotated pseudogene. The CDR3 sequence is 15 residues long. The CDR3 reads CASSKGSRGSDTQYF. CDR3 bases: TGTGCCAGCAGCAAAGGAAGCAGGGGATCAGATACGCAGTATTTT.

V and J are TRBV5-5 and TRBJ2-1, with 12 bases matching TRBD2. CDR3 length: 14 residues. Germline V gives CDR1 SGHKS, CDR2 YYEKEE (reference sequence). The trim removed 4 bases at V and 11 bases at J, leaving 7 bases unmatched. As DNA, the CDR3 is TGTGCCAGCAGCGTACTAGCGGGAGGTGAAAAGCAGTTCTTC. Translating gives CASSVLAGGEKQFF.

The genes are TRBV28 and TRBJ2-7; tentative D call: TRBD1 (5 bases). V shed 5 bases and J shed 3 bases, with 17 bases lying between them. CDR1 is MDHEN and CDR2 is SYDVKM in the germline V gene. The length of the CDR3 is 15 residues. Here the CDR3 DNA reads TGTGCCAGCAGTCAACCAGGGCTTGCGGTCTACGAGCAGTACTTC. It specifies CASSQPGLAVYEQYF.

CDR3 amino acids: CATSRGQSNTEAFF. The CDR3 nucleotides read TGTGCCACCAGCAGAGGACAGAGTAACACTGAAGCTTTCTTT. This chain connects TRBV15 to TRBJ1-1; the D gene is possibly TRBD1 (5 bases). CDR1 and CDR2 (germline): LNHNV, YYDKDF (reference sequence). CDR3 size: 14 residues. Trimming removed 1 base from V and 2 bases from J, with 8 bases in between.

This chain joins TRBV15 and TRBJ1-4; D is undetermined. This CDR3 has 15 amino acids. The V end lost 3 bases, the J end lost 5 bases, and 13 bases lay between the germline ends. CDR1 and CDR2 from the germline V gene are LNHNV and YYDKDF (reference sequence). DNA for the CDR3: TGTGCCACCAGCAGGTCTCCGGTCGCGAATGAAAAACTGTTTTTT. Translating gives CATSRSPVANEKLFF.

This clone was recorded only once. The chain recombines TRBV5-6 with TRBJ1-3; TRBD1 agrees at 7 bases. CDR1 SGHDT and CDR2 YYEEEE come from the germline V gene. With 4 bases clipped from V and 3 bases from J, the junction kept 4 bases outside the gene matches. The CDR3 consists of 14 residues. The CDR3 DNA reads as TGTGCCAGCAGCCCGGGACAGCTTGGAAACACCATATATTTT. Its protein product is CASSPGQLGNTIYF. The full variable domain, with the rest looked up from reference TRBV5-6 and TRBJ1-3, is DAGVTQSPTHLIKTRGQQVTLRCSPKSGHDTVSWYQQALGQGPQFIFQYYEEEERQRGNFPDRFSGHQFPNYSSELNVNALLLGDSALYLCASSPGQLGNTIYFGEGSWLTVV.

This rearrangement joins TRBV27 to TRBJ2-1; 9 bases are shared with TRBD1. This CDR3 is built from 15 residues. CDR1 is MNHEY and CDR2 is SMNVEV in the germline V gene (reference sequence). The junction had 3 bases not matched to a gene; V was cut back by 5 bases and J by 1 base. Written as DNA, the CDR3 is TGTGCCAGCAGTCGAGGGACAGGGTCCTACAATGAGCAGTTCTTC. Its protein is CASSRGTGSYNEQFF.

This chain joins TRBV2 and TRBJ2-1; TRBD1 matches at 7 bases. The CDR3 loop spans 15 amino acids. The V gene end was trimmed by 7 bases and the J gene end by 10 bases; junction bases not matched to a gene: 16. The germline V gene encodes CDR1 SNHLY and CDR2 FYNNEI. The CDR3 coding sequence is TGTGCCAGCATCCTTGACAGGGAAGAATTTAGGGAGCAGTTCTTC. Amino acid sequence: CASILDREEFREQFF.

This sequence joins TRBV30 and TRBJ2-6, with TRBD1 matching over 9 bases. CDR1 is GTSNPN, CDR2 SVGIG, per germline (reference sequence). This CDR3 has 16 amino acids. CDR3 DNA: TGTGCATTGGACAGGGGCTCCCCTGGTGGGGCCAACGTCCTGACTTTC. Protein product: CALDRGSPGGANVLTF.

The V and J genes are TRBV7-2 and TRBJ1-3; TRBD1 might be the D (6 bases). V lost 1 base and J lost 8, with 12 bases in between. CDR1 and CDR2 from the germline V gene are SGHTA and FQGNSA. The CDR3 extends over 14 amino acids. CDR3: CASSLVGRGDTIYF. CDR3 nucleotide sequence: TGTGCCAGCAGCTTAGTCGGCAGGGGCGACACCATATATTTT.

In this sample, this clone turned up a few times. Other DNA sequences within the sample encode an identical CDR3. The V call is TRBV9, the J call TRBJ2-5, with D possibly TRBD1 on 5 matching bases. The V and J ends lost 7 bases and 1 base respectively, with 11 bases between them. Germline CDR1 and CDR2: SGDLS and YYNGEE. The CDR3 loop spans 13 amino acids. CDR3 coding DNA: TGTGCCAGCGGTGGGGCTTCCCAAGAGACCCAGTACTTC. It is translated as CASGGASQETQYF.

The chain has TRBV18 and TRBJ1-1, with D maybe TRBD1 (6 bases). Trimming stripped 4 bases from V and 4 bases from J, with 16 bases between. CDR3 length equals 15 residues. CDR1 KGHSH and CDR2 LQKENI come from the germline V gene. CDR3 loop: CASSLTYRVGTEAFF. CDR3 bases: TGTGCCAGCTCACTTACTTACAGGGTCGGCACTGAAGCTTTCTTT.

The CDR3 spells CASSLAPRNTEAFF. The CDR3 DNA reads TGCGCCAGCAGCTTGGCCCCGCGGAACACTGAAGCTTTCTTT. The V gene is TRBV5-1, the J gene TRBJ1-1, with no clear D. CDR1 and CDR2 from the germline V gene are SGHRS and YFSETQ. The CDR3 totals 14 residues. V was clipped by 0 bases and J by 1 base, with 7 bases between them. Looking up the rest from reference TRBV5-1 and TRBJ1-1 gives the full variable domain: KAGVTQTPRYLIKTRGQQVTLSCSPISGHRSVSWYQQTPGQGLQFLFEYFSETQRNKGNFPGRFSGRQFSNSRSEMNVSTLELGDSALYLCASSLAPRNTEAFFGQGTRLTVV.

The chain carries TRBV19 and TRBJ1-3; 8 positions match TRBD1. The germline gives CDR1 LNHDA, CDR2 SQIVND (reference sequence). The CDR3 is 15 amino acids. V lost 7 bases, J lost 1 base, and 6 bases stayed unmatched. The CDR3 loop reads CASTTTGESGNTIYF. CDR3 sequence (DNA): TGTGCCAGTACCACGACAGGGGAGTCTGGAAACACCATATATTTT.

The V gene is TRBV14, the J gene TRBJ2-1, with TRBD2 as a possible D gene (6 bases). V lost 1 base and J 10 bases, leaving 23 bases between the germline ends. The CDR3 is made up of 17 amino acids. Germline CDR1 reads SGHDN; CDR2 reads FVKESK. CDR3 nucleotide sequence: TGTGCCAGCAGCCAAGTCTACCCGTCAACGGGACTGGTAGAGCAGTTCTTC. It encodes CASSQVYPSTGLVEQFF.

This clone has just one count. The chain links TRBV10-3 to TRBJ2-5; maybe TRBD2 (6 bases). Trimming pared 5 bases from V and 4 bases from J, leaving 17 bases between. The V gene's germline CDR1 is ENHRY and CDR2 SYGVKD. The CDR3 is 15 amino acids. CDR3 amino acids: CAISFRREHLETQYF. The CDR3 coding sequence is TGTGCCATCAGTTTCCGACGGGAGCACCTAGAGACCCAGTACTTC.

The V and J genes are TRBV29-1 and TRBJ2-1; 8 positions agree with TRBD2. The CDR3 runs to 14 residues. Germline V gene sequence: CDR1 SQVTM, CDR2 ANQGSEA. V lost 6 bases, J lost 1 base, and 5 bases stayed unmatched. In DNA, the CDR3 is TGCAGCGTCCATAGCGGGGTGTCCTACAATGAGCAGTTCTTC. Protein: CSVHSGVSYNEQFF.

The chain links TRBV2 to TRBJ2-7, with 9 bases aligning to TRBD2. The trim removed 6 bases at V and 3 bases at J, leaving 9 bases unmatched. This CDR3 region has 15 residues. CDR1 and CDR2 (germline): SNHLY, FYNNEI. CDR3 in amino acids: CASSRSGRGFYEQYF. CDR3 nucleotides: TGTGCCAGCAGCCGTAGCGGGAGAGGATTCTACGAGCAGTACTTC.

V and J are TRBV5-8 and TRBJ2-2; D is uncertain. The CDR3 spans 15 residues. Between the trimmed V and J ends, which lost 1 base and 2 bases, there was a span of 9 bases. Germline loops: CDR1 SGHTS, CDR2 YDEGEE. CDR3 region: CASSLFVRNTGELFF. Here the CDR3 DNA reads TGTGCCAGCAGCTTGTTCGTGAGAAACACCGGGGAGCTGTTTTTT.

This clone was seen just once. The rearrangement uses TRBV19 and TRBJ2-2; 7 bases map to TRBD2. CDR3 length: 14 residues. With V trimmed by 7 bases and J by 1 base, 3 bases remained unmatched. CDR1 is LNHDA and CDR2 is SQIVND in the germline V gene (reference sequence). CDR3 in DNA: TGTGCCAGTATTGAGCGGGAGAACACCGGGGAGCTGTTTTTT. Translating gives CASIERENTGELFF.

This clone was found a few times. The V call is TRBV30, the J call TRBJ2-5; 9 bases line up with TRBD2. CDR1 GTSNPN and CDR2 SVGIG come from the germline V gene (reference sequence). V shed 5 bases and J 4 bases; nucleotides not matched to a gene: 8. This CDR3 comprises 14 residues. In nucleotides, the CDR3 is TGTGCCTGGGCGGTAGCGGGAGTGGGAGAGACCCAGTACTTC. Amino acid sequence: CAWAVAGVGETQYF.

This clone appeared once. The chain employs TRBV18 and TRBJ2-2; weak D call: TRBD1 (5 bases). Germline V gene data show CDR1 as KGHSH and CDR2 as LQKENI. The ends were cut back, 4 bases at V and 6 bases at J, with 21 bases in the middle. This CDR3 is 17 amino acids long. CDR3 residues: CASSRGVQGDGAGELFF. The CDR3 bases are TGTGCCAGCTCACGAGGAGTGCAGGGCGATGGGGCCGGGGAGCTGTTTTTT.

This chain connects TRBV30 to TRBJ2-7; a possible D gene is TRBD1 (5 bases). CDR3 size: 11 residues. CDR1 GTSNPN and CDR2 SVGIG come from the germline V gene (reference sequence). The germline V and J ends were trimmed by 4 bases and 5 bases, with 9 bases remaining between them. CDR3 sequence (DNA): TGTGCCTGGACCCTAGGGGACGAGCAGTACTTC. As protein: CAWTLGDEQYF.

The V gene is TRBV4-1, the J gene TRBJ1-4; 7 positions match TRBD1. This CDR3 is 14 amino acids long. CDR1 is MGHRA and CDR2 is YSYEKL in the germline V gene. Trimming at V came to 3 bases and at J to 4 bases, leaving 2 bases not matched to a gene. The CDR3 is CASSQDRNNEKLFF. Here the CDR3 DNA reads TGCGCCAGCAGCCAGGACAGGAATAATGAAAAACTGTTTTTT.